One T cell receptor beta chain is described in this entry. How the authors handled the data: By means of reference gene primer amplification, nucleated cell counts were estimated. Sequencing used immunoSEQ multiplex PCR; TCRdb keeps in-frame clones, though not all of them. Clone size and the V and J calls come from that table; the DNA yielded D and trimming. Of tens of thousands of clones in the sample, roughly four fifths were seen once. These data come from a study of blood T cell repertoires in COVID-19. The overall study: Acute-phase and convalescent COVID-19 samples originated in the United States, Italy and Spain. Sources were T cells, B-cell-depleted T cells, or PBMCs; the material itself was cDNA or gDNA.

Sequencing input: peripheral blood. This TCR was sampled from a man in his fifties or sixties with active or convalescent COVID-19.

The CDR3 coding sequence is TGTGCCAGTAAGGGGGGGCCTAGCACAGATACGCAGTATTTT. Translating gives CASKGGPSTDTQYF. The chain is built from TRBV19 and TRBJ2-3; a possible D gene is TRBD2 (7 bases). Germline values: CDR1 LNHDA, CDR2 SQIVND (reference sequence). V lost 7 bases to trimming and J lost 0 bases, with 11 bases between them. CDR3 length equals 14 residues. Variable domain in full (rest from reference TRBV19 and TRBJ2-3): DGGITQSPKYLFRKEGQNVTLSCEQNLNHDAMYWYRQDPGQGLRLIYYSQIVNDFQKGDIAEGYSVSREKKESFPLTVTSAQKNPTAFYLCASKGGPSTDTQYFGPGTRLTVL.